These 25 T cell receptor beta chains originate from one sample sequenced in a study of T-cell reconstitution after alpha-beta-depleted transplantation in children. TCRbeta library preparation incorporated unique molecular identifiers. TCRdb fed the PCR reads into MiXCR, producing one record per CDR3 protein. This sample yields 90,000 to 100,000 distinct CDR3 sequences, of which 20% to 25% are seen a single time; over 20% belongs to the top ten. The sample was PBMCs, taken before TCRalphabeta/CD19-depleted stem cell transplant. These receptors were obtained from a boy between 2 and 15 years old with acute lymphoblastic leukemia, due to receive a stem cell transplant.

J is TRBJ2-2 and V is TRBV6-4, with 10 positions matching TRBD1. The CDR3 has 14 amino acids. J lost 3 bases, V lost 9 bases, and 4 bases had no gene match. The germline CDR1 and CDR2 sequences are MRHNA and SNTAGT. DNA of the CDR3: TGTGCCAGTGACGGACAGGGGGACACCGGGGAGCTGTTTTTT. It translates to CASDGQGDTGELFF.

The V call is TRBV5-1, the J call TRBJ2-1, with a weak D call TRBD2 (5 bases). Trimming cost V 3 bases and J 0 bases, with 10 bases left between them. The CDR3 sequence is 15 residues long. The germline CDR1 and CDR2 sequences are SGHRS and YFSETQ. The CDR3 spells CASSSEDYSYNEQFF. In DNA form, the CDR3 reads TGCGCCAGCAGCTCGGAGGATTACTCCTACAATGAGCAGTTCTTC. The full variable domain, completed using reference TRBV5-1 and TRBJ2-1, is KAGVTQTPRYLIKTRGQQVTLSCSPISGHRSVSWYQQTPGQGLQFLFEYFSETQRNKGNFPGRFSGRQFSNSRSEMNVSTLELGDSALYLCASSSEDYSYNEQFFGPGTRLTVL.

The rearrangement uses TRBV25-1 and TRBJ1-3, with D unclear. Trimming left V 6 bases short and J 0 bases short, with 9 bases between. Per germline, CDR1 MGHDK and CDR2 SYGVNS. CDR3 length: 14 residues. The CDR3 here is CASSGPHSGNTIYF. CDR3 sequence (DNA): TGTGCCAGCAGCGGGCCTCACTCTGGAAACACCATATATTTT.

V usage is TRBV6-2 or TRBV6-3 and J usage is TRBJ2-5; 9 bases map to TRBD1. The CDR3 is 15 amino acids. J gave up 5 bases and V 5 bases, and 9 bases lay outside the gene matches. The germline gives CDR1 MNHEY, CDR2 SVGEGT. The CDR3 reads CASSRNRDRVETQYF. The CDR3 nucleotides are TGTGCCAGCAGTCGGAACCGGGACAGGGTCGAGACCCAGTACTTC.

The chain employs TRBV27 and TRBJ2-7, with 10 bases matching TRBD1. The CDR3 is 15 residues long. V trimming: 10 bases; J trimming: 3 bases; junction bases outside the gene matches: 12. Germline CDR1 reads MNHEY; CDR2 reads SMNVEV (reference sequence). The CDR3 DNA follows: TGTGCCACCAAACCCCGGGACAGGGGTTTCTACGAGCAGTACTTC. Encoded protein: CATKPRDRGFYEQYF.

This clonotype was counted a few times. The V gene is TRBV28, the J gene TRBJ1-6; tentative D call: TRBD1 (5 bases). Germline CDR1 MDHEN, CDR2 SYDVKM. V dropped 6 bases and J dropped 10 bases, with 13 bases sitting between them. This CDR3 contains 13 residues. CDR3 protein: CASRRKGESPLHF. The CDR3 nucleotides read TGTGCCAGCAGAAGAAAAGGGGAATCACCCCTCCACTTT. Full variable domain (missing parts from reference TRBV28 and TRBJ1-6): DVKVTQSSRYLVKRTGEKVFLECVQDMDHENMFWYRQDPGLGLRLIYFSYDVKMKEKGDIPEGYSVSREKKERFSLILESASTNQTSMYLCASRRKGESPLHFGNGTRLTVT.

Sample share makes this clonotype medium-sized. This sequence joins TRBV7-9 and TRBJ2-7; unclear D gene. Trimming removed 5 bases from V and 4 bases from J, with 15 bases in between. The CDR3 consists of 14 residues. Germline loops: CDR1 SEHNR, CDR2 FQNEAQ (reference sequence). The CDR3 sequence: CASSHKIRVYEQYF. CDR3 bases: TGTGCCAGCAGCCACAAAATCCGGGTGTACGAGCAGTACTTC.

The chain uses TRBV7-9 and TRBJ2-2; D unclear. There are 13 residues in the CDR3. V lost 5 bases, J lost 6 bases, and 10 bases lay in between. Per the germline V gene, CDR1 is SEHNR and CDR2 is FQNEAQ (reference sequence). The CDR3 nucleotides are TGTGCCAGCAGCCTCCAAATGGCCGGGGAGCTGTTTTTT. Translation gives CASSLQMAGELFF.

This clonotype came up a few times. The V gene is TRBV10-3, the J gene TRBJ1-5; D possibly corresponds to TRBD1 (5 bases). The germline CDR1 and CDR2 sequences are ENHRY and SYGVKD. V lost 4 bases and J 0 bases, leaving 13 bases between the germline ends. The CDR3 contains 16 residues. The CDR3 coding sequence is TGTGCCATCAGTGCTGGGACCGCTCTTAGCAATCAGCCCCAGCATTTT. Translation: CAISAGTALSNQPQHF.

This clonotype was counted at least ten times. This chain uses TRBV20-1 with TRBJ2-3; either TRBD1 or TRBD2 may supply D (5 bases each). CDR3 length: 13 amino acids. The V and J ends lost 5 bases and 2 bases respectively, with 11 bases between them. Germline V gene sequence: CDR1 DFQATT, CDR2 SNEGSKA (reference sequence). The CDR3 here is CSAHSGTTDTQYF. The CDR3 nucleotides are TGCAGTGCTCATTCCGGGACCACAGATACGCAGTATTTT.

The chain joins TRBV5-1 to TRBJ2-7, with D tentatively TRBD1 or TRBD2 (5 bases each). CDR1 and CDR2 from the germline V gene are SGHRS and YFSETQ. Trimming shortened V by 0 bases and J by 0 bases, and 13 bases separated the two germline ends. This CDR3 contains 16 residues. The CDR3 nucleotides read TGCGCCAGCAGCTTGGGGGTAGCAGGGAGCTCCTACGAGCAGTACTTC. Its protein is CASSLGVAGSSYEQYF.

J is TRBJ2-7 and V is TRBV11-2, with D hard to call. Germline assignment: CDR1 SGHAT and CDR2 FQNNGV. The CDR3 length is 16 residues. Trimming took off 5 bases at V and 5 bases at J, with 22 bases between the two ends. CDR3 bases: TGTGCCAGCAGCAGTTTCGTAGCTAAATTTCGGAACGAGCAGTACTTC. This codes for CASSSFVAKFRNEQYF.

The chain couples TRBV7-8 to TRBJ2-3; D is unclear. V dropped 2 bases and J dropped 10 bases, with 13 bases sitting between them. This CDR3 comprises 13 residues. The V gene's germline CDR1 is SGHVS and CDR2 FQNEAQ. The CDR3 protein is CASSLLLPEAQYF. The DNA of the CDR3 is TGTGCCAGCAGCTTACTTCTCCCAGAAGCGCAGTATTTT.

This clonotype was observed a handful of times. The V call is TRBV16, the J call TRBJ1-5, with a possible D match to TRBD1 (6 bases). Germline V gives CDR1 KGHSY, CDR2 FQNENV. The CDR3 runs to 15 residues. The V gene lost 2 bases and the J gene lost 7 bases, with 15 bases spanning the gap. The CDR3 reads CASSQTTGIQQPQHF. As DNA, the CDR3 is TGTGCCAGCAGCCAAACGACAGGTATCCAACAGCCCCAGCATTTT. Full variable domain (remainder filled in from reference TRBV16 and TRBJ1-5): GEEVAQTPKHLVRGEGQKAKLYCAPIKGHSYVFWYQQVLKNEFKFLISFQNENVFDETGMPKERFSAKCLPNSPCSLEIQATKLEDSAVYFCASSQTTGIQQPQHFGDGTRLSIL.

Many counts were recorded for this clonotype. CDR3 sequence: CASSVASGQGSDNEQFF. CDR3 coding DNA: TGTGCCAGCAGCGTAGCAAGCGGACAGGGGAGCGACAATGAGCAGTTCTTC. The chain uses TRBV9 and TRBJ2-1; 9 nucleotides line up with TRBD1. The CDR3 consists of 17 residues. V was clipped by 0 bases and J by 5 bases; unmatched bases: 9. The germline gives CDR1 SGDLS, CDR2 YYNGEE.

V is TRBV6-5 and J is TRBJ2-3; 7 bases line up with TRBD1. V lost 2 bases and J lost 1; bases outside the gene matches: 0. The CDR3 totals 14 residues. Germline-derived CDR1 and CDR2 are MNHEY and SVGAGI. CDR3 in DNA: TGTGCCAGCAGTTACAGGGGGCGCACAGATACGCAGTATTTT. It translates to CASSYRGRTDTQYF.

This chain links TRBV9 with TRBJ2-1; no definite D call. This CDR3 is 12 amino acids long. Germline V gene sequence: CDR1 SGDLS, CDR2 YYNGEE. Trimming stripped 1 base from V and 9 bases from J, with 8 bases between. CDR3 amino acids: CASSVFTGEQFF. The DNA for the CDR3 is TGTGCCAGCAGCGTATTTACTGGTGAGCAGTTCTTC.

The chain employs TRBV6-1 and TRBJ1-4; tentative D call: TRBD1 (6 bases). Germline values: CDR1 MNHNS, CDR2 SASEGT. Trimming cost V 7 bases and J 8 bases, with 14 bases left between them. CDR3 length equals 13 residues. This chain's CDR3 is CASKGDFEEKLFF. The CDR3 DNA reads TGTGCCAGCAAGGGGGACTTTGAGGAAAAACTGTTTTTT.

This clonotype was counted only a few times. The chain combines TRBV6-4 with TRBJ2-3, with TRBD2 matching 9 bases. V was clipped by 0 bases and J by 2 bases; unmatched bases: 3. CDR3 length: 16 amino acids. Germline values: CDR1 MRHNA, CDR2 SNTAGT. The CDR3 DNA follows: TGTGCCAGCAGTGACTCGCGGACTAGCGACACAGATACGCAGTATTTT. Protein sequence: CASSDSRTSDTDTQYF.

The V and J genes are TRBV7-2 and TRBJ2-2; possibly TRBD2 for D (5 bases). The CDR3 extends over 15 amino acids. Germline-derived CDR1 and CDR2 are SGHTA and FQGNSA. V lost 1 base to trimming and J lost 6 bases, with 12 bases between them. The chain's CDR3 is CASSLGSRASGELFF. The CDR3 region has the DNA TGTGCCAGCAGCTTAGGTTCGCGGGCATCCGGGGAGCTGTTTTTT.

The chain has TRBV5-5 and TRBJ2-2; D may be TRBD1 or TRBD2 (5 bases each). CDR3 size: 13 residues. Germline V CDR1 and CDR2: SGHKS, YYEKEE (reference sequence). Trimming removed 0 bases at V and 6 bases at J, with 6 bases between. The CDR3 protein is CASSLVGAGELFF. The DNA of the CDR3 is TGTGCCAGCAGCTTGGTGGGGGCCGGGGAGCTGTTTTTT.

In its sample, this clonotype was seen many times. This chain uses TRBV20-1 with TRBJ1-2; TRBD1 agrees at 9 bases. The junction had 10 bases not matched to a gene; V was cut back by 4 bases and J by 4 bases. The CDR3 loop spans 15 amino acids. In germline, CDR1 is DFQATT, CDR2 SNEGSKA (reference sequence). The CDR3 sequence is CSATPGQGISYGYTF. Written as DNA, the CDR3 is TGCAGTGCTACCCCGGGACAGGGAATCAGCTATGGCTACACCTTC.

The CDR3 nucleotides read TGTGCCAGCAGCTTCCAAACCGAGACCCAGTACTTC. It encodes CASSFQTETQYF. V is TRBV7-2 and J is TRBJ2-5; D gene ambiguous. Germline lookup yields CDR1 SGHTA and CDR2 FQGNSA. The CDR3 has 12 residues. Trimming removed 3 bases from V and 5 bases from J, with 7 bases in between. Supplemented by reference TRBV7-2 and TRBJ2-5, the full variable domain reads GAGVSQSPSNKVTEKGKDVELRCDPISGHTALYWYRQSLGQGLEFLIYFQGNSAPDKSGLPSDRFSAERTGGSVSTLTIQRTQQEDSAVYLCASSFQTETQYFGPGTRLLVL.

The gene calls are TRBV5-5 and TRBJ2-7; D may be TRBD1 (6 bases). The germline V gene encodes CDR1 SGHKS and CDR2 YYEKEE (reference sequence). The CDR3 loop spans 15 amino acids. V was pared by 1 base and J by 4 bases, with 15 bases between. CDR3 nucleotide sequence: TGTGCCAGCAGCTTGTTCGGGACAATGGAATACGAGCAGTACTTC. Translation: CASSLFGTMEYEQYF.

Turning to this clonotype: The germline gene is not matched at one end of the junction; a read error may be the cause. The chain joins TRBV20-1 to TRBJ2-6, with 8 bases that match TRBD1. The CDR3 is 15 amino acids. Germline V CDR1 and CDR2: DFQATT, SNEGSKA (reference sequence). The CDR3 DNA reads TGCTGTGCCCGGGACAGGAGCTCTGGGGCCAACGTCCTGACTTTC. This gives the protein CCARDRSSGANVLTF.